The rows below give T cell receptor beta chains drawn from one sample of a study of response to subunit inactivated influenza vaccine. TCRdb reprocessed the RT-PCR reads via MiXCR and lists one record per CDR3 protein. Among about 570,000 distinct CDR3 sequences listed, about 11% were seen once. Here the sequenced sample was PBMCs from blood, taken on the day of vaccination. The receptors shown here come from a man aged 45 to 65 who received an inactivated influenza vaccine. Each CDR3 is given with its conserved first and last residue. The D gene is left open where the match is weak. Expanded clones are given a class, and other clones once, few, many or no size at all.

TRBV6-1	.	.	TRBJ2-7	TGTGCCAGCAAAATGGGGGTAGGAGGGAACGAGCAGTACTTC	CASKMGVGGNEQYF
TRBV6-2/TRBV6-3	many	TRBD2	TRBJ2-7	TGTGCCAGCAGTTACCGACGAGGGACTAGCGGAACCTACGAGCAGTACTTC	CASSYRRGTSGTYEQYF
TRBV18	few	TRBD2	TRBJ2-7	TGTGCCAGCTCATCGGGGGGGTTCGACGAGCAGTACTTC	CASSSGGFDEQYF
TRBV12-3/TRBV12-4	few	TRBD2	TRBJ2-3	TGTGCCAGCGGATCGATAGCGGGGACCTTCACAGATACGCAGTATTTT	CASGSIAGTFTDTQYF
TRBV20-1	.	.	TRBJ2-3	TGCAGTGCTCTGACAGCTGCTGATACGCAGTATTTT	CSALTAADTQYF
TRBV5-1	.	TRBD1	TRBJ2-3	TGCGCCAGCAGCGTTCAGGGCAGGGGGCTTCAAGATACGCAGTATTTT	CASSVQGRGLQDTQYF
TRBV27	many	TRBD2	TRBJ2-7	TGTGCCAGCAGTTTATCCCTAGCGGGACTCTACGAGCAGTACTTC	CASSLSLAGLYEQYF
TRBV20-1	few	TRBD2	TRBJ2-7	TGCAGTGCTAAAAGAACTAGCGGAGTTTCCTACGAGCAGTACTTC	CSAKRTSGVSYEQYF
TRBV7-2	few	.	TRBJ1-5	TGTGCCACTGGATACGGGAGAGGGAATCAGCCCCAGCATTTT	CATGYGRGNQPQHF
TRBV5-1	.	TRBD2	TRBJ2-3	TGCGCCAGCTGCAGCGGGGGGATGAGCACAGATACGCAGTATTTT	CASCSGGMSTDTQYF
TRBV9	few	TRBD2	TRBJ2-4	TGTGCCAGCAGCCCAGACCGGGGGGAGGGCGGGAACATTCAGTACTTC	CASSPDRGEGGNIQYF
TRBV6-6	.	.	TRBJ2-5	TGTGCCAGCACGACAGCGACCAAAGAGACCCAGTACTTC	CASTTATKETQYF
TRBV4-3	.	TRBD2	TRBJ2-1	TGCGCCAGCAGCCCTAACCCCCTAGCGGGGGGGCCGAGCTCCTACAATGAGCAGTTCTTC	CASSPNPLAGGPSSYNEQFF
TRBV5-6	few	TRBD2	TRBJ2-1	TGTGCCAGCATCCCCGCGGGACTAGCGGGAGCTAGTTCCTACAATGAGCAGTTCTTC	CASIPAGLAGASSYNEQFF
TRBV18	few	.	TRBJ2-5	TGTGCCAGCTCACCACCTTCCCTCCAAGAGACCCAGTACTTC	CASSPPSLQETQYF
TRBV5-1	few	.	TRBJ2-5	TGCGCCAGCAGATCCCGGGACATAGGCTTACAGACCCAGTACTTC	CASRSRDIGLQTQYF
TRBV7-9	many	.	TRBJ2-1	TGTGCCAGCAGCTTAGGGGCTAGCCGGAACCCCCAGTTCTTC	CASSLGASRNPQFF
TRBV9	.	TRBD2	TRBJ2-1	TGTGCCAGCAGCGTAGGGACTAGCGGGAGGGCCGGGAGAGAGGAGCAGTTCTTC	CASSVGTSGRAGREEQFF
TRBV20-1	many	.	TRBJ1-2	TGCAGTGCCCAAATAAGCGGTCTGGACTATGGCTACACCTTC	CSAQISGLDYGYTF
TRBV20-1	.	TRBD2	TRBJ2-1	TGCAGTGCTAGAGGGCTAGCGGGAGCCTACAATGAGCAGTTCTTC	CSARGLAGAYNEQFF
TRBV20-1	.	TRBD2	TRBJ2-5	TGCAGTGCTCCACGACTAGCGCTACCACAAGAGACCCAGTACTTC	CSAPRLALPQETQYF
TRBV20-1	few	.	TRBJ2-4	TGCAGTGCTAGTCCGCTAGCCAAAAACATTCAGTACTTC	CSASPLAKNIQYF
TRBV18	few	.	TRBJ2-5	TGTGCCAGCTCCCTAATTAAGGGGGGAGAAGAGACCCAGTACTTC	CASSLIKGGEETQYF
TRBV10-3	.	.	TRBJ2-3	TGTGCCATCAGTGAGTTAGCGCTAGCGTCCGCAGATACGCAGTATTTT	CAISELALASADTQYF
TRBV2	few	TRBD1	TRBJ2-1	TGTGCCAGCAGTGAAGCCGCAGGGGGTGAGCAGTTCTTC	CASSEAAGGEQFF
TRBV12-3/TRBV12-4	.	.	TRBJ1-4	TGTGCCAGCAGTTTATCCTCCGGCGTCGAAAAACTGTTTTTT	CASSLSSGVEKLFF
TRBV12-3/TRBV12-4	.	.	TRBJ2-5	TGTGCCAGCAGTTGGGGGACGCTCCAAGAGACCCAGTACTTC	CASSWGTLQETQYF
TRBV7-9	.	.	TRBJ1-2	TGTGCCAGCGGAAGGACGGTCGGCTATGGCTACACCTTC	CASGRTVGYGYTF
TRBV6-5	.	.	TRBJ2-2	TGTGCCAGCAGTTACCCGAACACCGGGGAGCTGTTTTTT	CASSYPNTGELFF
TRBV6-5	few	.	TRBJ2-1	TGTGCCAGCAGTTCAGCCGGGACCCCCTACAATGAGCAGTTCTTC	CASSSAGTPYNEQFF
TRBV28	.	.	TRBJ2-3	TGTGCCAGCAGTTTAAACTGGGGGGCCACAGATACGCAGTATTTT	CASSLNWGATDTQYF
TRBV5-1	.	TRBD1	TRBJ2-1	TGCGCCAGCAGCTTGTGGTCCGGACAGGGGAATGAGCAGTTCTTC	CASSLWSGQGNEQFF
TRBV4-2	few	.	TRBJ2-3	TGTGCCAGCAGCCCAGCATGGGGGAGCACAGATACGCAGTATTTT	CASSPAWGSTDTQYF
TRBV7-2	few	TRBD2	TRBJ2-3	TGTGCCAGCAGTAAATTGGCATCTAGCGGGAGTTCAGATACGCAGTATTTT	CASSKLASSGSSDTQYF
TRBV12-3/TRBV12-4	.	TRBD1	TRBJ1-1	TGTGCCAGCAGTCCACAGGGGGCTGCATACACTGAAGCTTTCTTT	CASSPQGAAYTEAFF
TRBV29-1	few	.	TRBJ2-5	TGCAGCGCCGACGCGGGGCAGGGGGAGACCCAGTACTTC	CSADAGQGETQYF
TRBV5-1	.	.	TRBJ2-5	TGCGCCAGCAGCTTGACAGGGATGGGCCAAGAGACCCAGTACTTC	CASSLTGMGQETQYF
TRBV20-1	few	.	TRBJ2-4	TGCTGTGCTAGAGATATGCGAGACAGCGCCAAAAACATTCAGTACTTC	CCARDMRDSAKNIQYF
TRBV29-1	few	TRBD1	TRBJ2-5	TGCAGCGTAGGGGACAGTAGGGAGACCCAGTACTTC	CSVGDSRETQYF
TRBV6-1	few	TRBD1	TRBJ1-5	TGTGCCAGCAGGCACCGGGACAGGGGAAATTATTATCAGCCCCAGCATTTT	CASRHRDRGNYYQPQHF
TRBV20-1	.	.	TRBJ1-2	TGCAGTGCTAGAACGGGGGTGGTGGGCTACACCTTC	CSARTGVVGYTF
TRBV7-9	many	.	TRBJ2-7	TGTGCCAGCAGCTATAGGTACGAGCAGTACTTC	CASSYRYEQYF
TRBV12-3/TRBV12-4	many	.	TRBJ1-5	TGTGCCAGCAGGGATTTGGGGCCCCAGCATTTT	CASRDLGPQHF
TRBV30	.	.	TRBJ2-1	TGTGCCTGGAGTGTACGTTGGAGGGGCCTCAATGAGCAGTTCTTC	CAWSVRWRGLNEQFF
TRBV9	.	TRBD2	TRBJ2-3	TGTGCCGGCAGCACGCTAACTAGCGGGAGTTTGAATACGCAGTATTTT	CAGSTLTSGSLNTQYF
TRBV7-9	once	TRBD1	TRBJ2-7	TGTGCCAGCAGCACCCGGCGGACAGGGAATCCCTTTGGCGAGCAGTACTTC	CASSTRRTGNPFGEQYF